This TCR beta chain was recorded in a study of identical twins. The CDR3 length is 14 residues. Trimming pared 3 bases from V and 5 bases from J, leaving 13 bases between. The germline V gene encodes CDR1 MNHEY and CDR2 SVGAGI. TCRdb processed the 5' RACE reads anew with MiXCR; each CDR3 protein has one entry. The table has around 510,000 distinct CDR3 sequences, about 13% seen once. This sample also appeared in a second study, on yellow fever vaccine responses in identical twins.

The rearrangement links TRBV6-5 to TRBJ1-1; D is perhaps TRBD1 (6 bases). This TCR derives from a young woman in good health. Specimen: CD4+ T cells sorted from blood. CDR3 DNA sequence: TGTGCCAGCAGTTATAAGGGAGGGGGGACTGAAGCTTTCTTT. Amino acids: CASSYKGGGTEAFF.